The present T cell receptor (beta chain) was sequenced within a study of cytomegalovirus exposure and HLA in healthy donors. Study-wide points: In a later analysis, specific HLA alleles were associated with 15,000 to 20,000 TCR beta sequences at a 0.05 false discovery rate. Reports showed the classifier diagnosing cytomegalovirus status with high specificity and sensitivity. Analysis performed later showed TCR beta chains linked to HLA being more clonally expanded than equally common others. Later analysis demonstrated an association between a missense DCLRE1C variant and TCR beta V- and J-gene trimming.

The CDR3 is 18 amino acids. Germline lookup yields CDR1 KGHSH and CDR2 LQKENI. After removal of 2 bases from V and 2 bases from J, the junction contained 14 bases not matched to a gene. The PCR had 60 Vbeta and 13 Jbeta primers. Sequencing used immunoSEQ multiplex PCR; TCRdb keeps in-frame clones, though not all of them. The sample carries 150,000 to 200,000 clones, around four fifths recorded once. Notes on this clone: Its antigen remains unidentified.

The sequence was collected from a male donor in good health and CMV-seropositive. The source material was PBMCs. The chain joins TRBV18 to TRBJ1-1, with 7 bases aligning to TRBD1. The CDR3 coding sequence is TGTGCCAGCTCACCAAGATGGATCGGACAGGTCCCCAACACTGAAGCTTTCTTT. This encodes CASSPRWIGQVPNTEAFF.